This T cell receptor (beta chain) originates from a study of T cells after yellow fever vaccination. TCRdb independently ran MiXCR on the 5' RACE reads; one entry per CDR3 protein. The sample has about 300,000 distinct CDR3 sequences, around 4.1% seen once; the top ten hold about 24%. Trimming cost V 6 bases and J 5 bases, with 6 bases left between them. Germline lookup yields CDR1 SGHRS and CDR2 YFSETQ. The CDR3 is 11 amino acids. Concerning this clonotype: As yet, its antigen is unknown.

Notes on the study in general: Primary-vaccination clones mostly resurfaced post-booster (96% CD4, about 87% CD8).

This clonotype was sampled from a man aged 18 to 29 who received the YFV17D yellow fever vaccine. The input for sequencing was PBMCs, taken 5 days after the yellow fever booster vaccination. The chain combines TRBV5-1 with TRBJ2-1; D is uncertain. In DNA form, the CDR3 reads TGCGCCAGCATTGCCAACAATGAGCAGTTCTTC. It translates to CASIANNEQFF.